These 31 T cell receptor beta chains were all obtained from the same sample, sequenced in a study of cytomegalovirus exposure and HLA in healthy donors. Primers for the PCR totalled 60 Vbeta and 13 Jbeta. This table comes from immunoSEQ multiplex PCR, and its TCRdb copy is limited to in-frame clones, with some not included. The table records under 200,000 clones, over 70% of them present only once. The sample consisted of PBMCs. These receptors were taken from a middle-aged man in good health and CMV-seropositive.

The chain carries TRBV2 and TRBJ1-2, with 7 bases lining up with TRBD1. CDR1 is SNHLY, CDR2 FYNNEI, per germline. This CDR3 region has 15 residues. J was trimmed by 7 bases and V by 1 base; bases with no gene match: 9. The CDR3 DNA follows: TGTGCCAGCAGTGAAGGTCCAGGGGGAGTGAGTGGCTACACCTTC. Protein product: CASSEGPGGVSGYTF.

This clone occurred a few times. The chain has TRBV7-6 and TRBJ2-3; 9 bases align to TRBD1. Germline V gene sequence: CDR1 SGHVS, CDR2 FNYEAQ. This CDR3 contains 15 residues. V was pared by 4 bases and J by 1 base, with 3 bases of the junction left unmatched. The DNA of the CDR3 is TGTGCCAGCAGCTCAGGACAGGGGCGCACAGATACGCAGTATTTT. Amino acid sequence: CASSSGQGRTDTQYF.

CDR3 DNA: TGTGCCAGCAGTGAATGGGGACAGGTAGATTCACCCCTCCACTTT. This translates into CASSEWGQVDSPLHF. V gene TRBV6-1 combines with J gene TRBJ1-6; TRBD1 matches 8 bases. The CDR3 sequence is 15 residues long. Germline V gives CDR1 MNHNS, CDR2 SASEGT. V gave up 2 bases and J gave up 8 bases; unmatched junction bases: 5.

This chain links TRBV6-1 with TRBJ1-5; D possibly corresponds to TRBD1 (6 bases). The V gene's germline CDR1 is MNHNS and CDR2 SASEGT. The V and J ends lost 7 bases and 7 bases respectively, with 14 bases between them. This CDR3 spans 13 amino acids. The CDR3 region has the DNA TGTGCCAGCATCACAGGGACGGGACAGCCCCAGCATTTT. Translating gives CASITGTGQPQHF.

The chain employs TRBV18 and TRBJ2-5, with D possibly being TRBD2 (6 bases). Per germline, CDR1 KGHSH and CDR2 LQKENI. The CDR3 consists of 16 residues. V lost 8 bases and J 3 bases, leaving 22 bases between the germline ends. Written as DNA, the CDR3 is TGTGCCAGCGGAATAGGAGGGAAGACTAGAAAAGAGACCCAGTACTTC. It yields the protein CASGIGGKTRKETQYF.

The rearrangement joins TRBV7-8 to TRBJ2-5, with no clear D. The CDR3 sequence is 12 residues long. Germline assignment: CDR1 SGHVS and CDR2 FQNEAQ. Trimming took off 5 bases at V and 5 bases at J, with 9 bases between the two ends. For the CDR3, the DNA is TGTGCCAGCAGCCGCATCGGGGAGACCCAGTACTTC. Translated, it gives CASSRIGETQYF.

The chain has TRBV18 and TRBJ2-2; the match to TRBD1 covers 8 bases. Trimming cost V 3 bases and J 1 base; bases outside gene matches: 1. The CDR3 has 15 residues. The germline V gene encodes CDR1 KGHSH and CDR2 LQKENI. Here the CDR3 reads CASSPGTGNTGELFF. The CDR3 coding sequence is TGTGCCAGCTCACCCGGGACAGGGAACACCGGGGAGCTGTTTTTT.

Of note for this clone: At the DNA level, this CDR3 is encoded by other sequences in the same sample as well. The J gene is TRBJ2-2, the V gene TRBV30; TRBD2 is a possible D gene (5 bases). The V gene's germline CDR1 is GTSNPN and CDR2 SVGIG (reference sequence). This CDR3 contains 15 residues. The ends were cut back, 0 bases at V and 1 base at J, with 9 bases in the middle. CDR3 DNA: TGTGCCTGGAGTGTCCCGGGGTTGAACACCGGGGAGCTGTTTTTT. This encodes CAWSVPGLNTGELFF.

The chain combines TRBV6-5 with TRBJ2-1; 13 nucleotides line up with TRBD2. Germline loops: CDR1 MNHEY, CDR2 SVGAGI. The CDR3 runs 15 residues. V lost 1 base to trimming and J lost 6 bases; unmatched junction nucleotides: 0. The CDR3: CASSYWTSGSNEQFF. The CDR3 nucleotides are TGTGCCAGCAGTTACTGGACTAGCGGGAGCAATGAGCAGTTCTTC.

The chain employs TRBV5-4 and TRBJ2-1; TRBD2 agrees at 7 bases. Trimming cost V 4 bases and J 0 bases; bases outside gene matches: 4. This CDR3 contains 15 residues. Germline CDR1 and CDR2: SGHNT and YYREEE (reference sequence). The CDR3 loop is CASSPSGSSYNEQFF. The CDR3 DNA reads TGTGCCAGCAGCCCTAGCGGTAGCTCCTACAATGAGCAGTTCTTC.

This clone was seen only a few times. The V gene is TRBV10-2, the J gene TRBJ2-7; D is perhaps TRBD2 (5 bases). The CDR3 is 14 residues long. Germline V gene sequence: CDR1 WSHSY, CDR2 SAAADI. V was pared by 4 bases and J by 0 bases, with 10 bases between. CDR3 loop: CASSVGLSSYEQYF. The CDR3 DNA reads as TGCGCCAGCAGTGTAGGACTGAGCTCCTACGAGCAGTACTTC.

The CDR3 reads CASSLGSMNTEAFF. CDR3 bases: TGTGCCAGCAGCTTAGGCAGTATGAACACTGAAGCTTTCTTT. The rearrangement uses TRBV11-3 and TRBJ1-1; D remains unclear. Trimming pared 1 base from V and 0 bases from J, leaving 6 bases between. The CDR3 has 14 residues. The germline gives CDR1 SGHNT, CDR2 YENEEA.

The chain uses TRBV4-1 and TRBJ2-1; D perhaps matches TRBD2 (5 bases). V was trimmed by 6 bases and J by 4 bases, leaving 22 bases between them. This CDR3 comprises 17 residues. From germline, CDR1 is MGHRA and CDR2 YSYEKL. The CDR3 region has the DNA TGCGCCAGCAGTCAAAAACGGCCTAGCACCCCTTACAATGAGCAGTTCTTC. It specifies CASSQKRPSTPYNEQFF.

This rearrangement joins TRBV20-1 to TRBJ1-1; D not resolved. Germline lookup yields CDR1 DFQATT and CDR2 SNEGSKA (reference sequence). The CDR3 runs to 11 residues. CDR3 sequence: CRAPMNTEAFF. The CDR3 coding sequence is TGCAGAGCCCCTATGAACACTGAAGCTTTCTTT.

The rearrangement joins TRBV5-1 to TRBJ2-7; 9 bases line up with TRBD1. CDR1 SGHRS and CDR2 YFSETQ come from the germline V gene. CDR3 length: 14 amino acids. J lost 6 bases, V lost 4 bases, and 8 bases had no gene match. DNA of the CDR3: TGCGCCAGCAGCGTCCGGGACAGGGACTCCGAGCAGTACTTC. The encoded protein is CASSVRDRDSEQYF.

The chain recombines TRBV11-1 with TRBJ2-1; 8 bases fit TRBD1. J lost 4 bases, V lost 3 bases, and 2 bases had no gene match. CDR1 SGHAT and CDR2 FQDESV come from the germline V gene (reference sequence). The length of the CDR3 is 14 residues. CDR3 in DNA: TGTGCCAGCAGCTTCGACAGGGGATACAATGAGCAGTTCTTC. Protein sequence: CASSFDRGYNEQFF.

The chain links TRBV5-8 to TRBJ1-5, with D tentatively TRBD1 (6 bases). The CDR3 totals 14 residues. Germline V gene data show CDR1 as SGHTS and CDR2 as YDEGEE. V shed 4 bases and J shed 4 bases, with 12 bases lying between them. The DNA of the CDR3 is TGTGCCAGCAGCCAAGGGGGGGGAAATCAGCCCCAGCATTTT. Protein product: CASSQGGGNQPQHF.

Regarding this clone: At one of its ends the junction is not consistent with the germline gene, which may arise from a read error. The chain employs TRBV7-7 and TRBJ2-5; D is uncertain. This CDR3 comprises 14 residues. Per the germline V gene, CDR1 is SSHAT and CDR2 is FNYEAQ (reference sequence). The CDR3 spells CASSLVPGLETQYF. CDR3 sequence (DNA): TGTGCTAGCAGCTTAGTTCCAGGTTTGGAGACCCAGTACTTC.

The J gene is TRBJ2-5, the V gene TRBV4-3; TRBD2 matches at 13 bases. After removal of 4 bases from V and 5 bases from J, the junction contained 7 bases not matched to a gene. Germline loops: CDR1 LGHNA, CDR2 YSLEER. The CDR3 consists of 16 residues. CDR3 amino acids: CASSLTGLAGEETQYF. In DNA form, the CDR3 reads TGCGCCAGCAGCCTGACAGGACTAGCGGGAGAGGAGACCCAGTACTTC.

This clone was recorded a few times. Written as DNA, the CDR3 is TGTGCCTGGAGCCCCCGACTAGTCCCCGATACGCAGTATTTT. Encoded protein: CAWSPRLVPDTQYF. The chain joins TRBV30 to TRBJ2-3; D is perhaps TRBD2 (6 bases). This CDR3 is 14 amino acids long. Germline V lookup: CDR1 GTSNPN, CDR2 SVGIG (reference sequence). Trimming left V 3 bases short and J 6 bases short, with 16 bases between.

This chain links TRBV6-1 with TRBJ2-7; weak D call: TRBD1 (6 bases). V lost 2 bases and J 9 bases, leaving 14 bases between the germline ends. In germline, CDR1 is MNHNS, CDR2 SASEGT. The CDR3 runs to 13 residues. The CDR3 reads CASSELQGTRQYF. CDR3 bases: TGTGCCAGCAGTGAACTACAGGGAACGAGGCAGTACTTC.

The V gene is TRBV7-9, the J gene TRBJ2-3; a possible D gene is TRBD2 (5 bases). The CDR3 loop spans 13 amino acids. CDR1 is SEHNR, CDR2 FQNEAQ, per germline (reference sequence). V was cut by 3 bases and J by 1 base, with 5 bases left in between. This CDR3 is CASSFGGTDTQYF. CDR3 sequence (DNA): TGTGCCAGCAGCTTCGGGGGCACAGATACGCAGTATTTT.

This clone has only one observation. The genes are TRBV10-3 and TRBJ2-7, with 7 bases lining up with TRBD2. With 0 bases clipped from V and 4 bases from J, the junction kept 9 bases outside the gene matches. The germline V gene has CDR1 ENHRY and CDR2 SYGVKD. This CDR3 region has 16 residues. CDR3 sequence: CAISESGGGPLYEQYF. The CDR3 coding sequence is TGTGCCATCAGTGAGTCGGGCGGGGGTCCCCTTTACGAGCAGTACTTC.

The chain recombines TRBV2 with TRBJ2-7; 7 bases line up with TRBD2. Trimming at V came to 4 bases and at J to 1 base, leaving 10 bases not matched to a gene. The CDR3 contains 16 residues. CDR1 and CDR2 from the germline V gene are SNHLY and FYNNEI. Written as DNA, the CDR3 is TGTGCCAGCAGTGCCAACTGGGGGGGGAAGTCCTACGAGCAGTACTTC. Protein product: CASSANWGGKSYEQYF.

This chain links TRBV28 with TRBJ2-7; 7 bases are shared with TRBD1. Germline-derived CDR1 and CDR2 are MDHEN and SYDVKM. There are 16 residues in the CDR3. The V and J ends lost 4 bases and 0 bases, in that order; junction bases with no gene match: 9. For the CDR3, the DNA is TGTGCCAGCAGTTATATAGTCGGGACAGACTCCTACGAGCAGTACTTC. This codes for CASSYIVGTDSYEQYF.

The gene calls are TRBV11-2 and TRBJ2-1; 7 bases are a match to TRBD2. Germline CDR1 is SGHAT and CDR2 is FQNNGV. The V and J ends lost 3 bases and 8 bases, in that order; junction bases with no gene match: 10. The CDR3 has 15 amino acids. CDR3 bases: TGTGCCAGCAGCTTTTCCGGGACTACTTCCCATGAGCAGTTCTTC. Translated, it gives CASSFSGTTSHEQFF.

The chain couples TRBV6-1 to TRBJ1-1, with 7 bases fitting TRBD1. V was clipped by 6 bases and J by 5 bases; unmatched bases: 6. Germline CDR1 is MNHNS and CDR2 is SASEGT. The length of the CDR3 is 13 residues. The CDR3: CASRRQGGTEAFF. The CDR3 DNA is TGTGCCAGCAGGAGACAGGGAGGAACTGAAGCTTTCTTT.

This chain joins TRBV7-2 and TRBJ2-7, with 10 bases fitting TRBD1. Trimming removed 2 bases from V and 5 bases from J; junction bases left unmatched: 12. This CDR3 is 17 amino acids long. Germline CDR1 reads SGHTA; CDR2 reads FQGNSA. The CDR3 reads CASSLSGATGGFNEQYF. CDR3 DNA sequence: TGTGCCAGCAGCTTAAGTGGAGCGACAGGGGGCTTCAACGAGCAGTACTTC.

This rearrangement joins TRBV6-5 to TRBJ2-4; 7 bases match TRBD1. The CDR3 sequence is 15 residues long. Germline assignment: CDR1 MNHEY and CDR2 SVGAGI. V was clipped by 7 bases and J by 6 bases; unmatched bases: 12. CDR3 nucleotides: TGTGCCAGCATCAAAACAGGGGCCTCAGGAAACATTCAGTACTTC. Translated, it gives CASIKTGASGNIQYF.

This sequence joins TRBV5-1 and TRBJ1-1; 8 bases are shared with TRBD1. The CDR3 contains 13 residues. Germline values: CDR1 SGHRS, CDR2 YFSETQ. J was trimmed by 4 bases and V by 4 bases; bases with no gene match: 3. The CDR3 region has the DNA TGCGCCAGCAGCAATACAGGGGGCACTGAAGCTTTCTTT. It is translated as CASSNTGGTEAFF.

The CDR3 protein is CASSLSTGYLNQPQHF. The CDR3 nucleotides read TGTGCCAGCAGCTTATCGACAGGGTATCTCAATCAGCCCCAGCATTTT. This chain links TRBV5-4 with TRBJ1-5; the match to TRBD1 covers 7 bases. The germline gives CDR1 SGHNT, CDR2 YYREEE (reference sequence). Trimming cost V 2 bases and J 3 bases; bases outside gene matches: 8. The CDR3 extends over 16 amino acids. Using reference TRBV5-4 and TRBJ1-5 for the parts outside the CDR3, the full variable domain is ETGVTQSPTHLIKTRGQQVTLRCSSQSGHNTVSWYQQALGQGPQFIFQYYREEENGRGNFPPRFSGLQFPNYSSELNVNALELDDSALYLCASSLSTGYLNQPQHFGDGTRLSIL.